This T cell receptor beta chain is drawn from a study of radiation and T cells in renal cell carcinoma. Assay used: immunoSEQ multiplex PCR; TCRdb lists only in-frame clones, some missing. The sample comprises about 130,000 clones, approximately 78% of which are singletons, and 1.5% to 2% rests with the top ten. Trimming at V came to 5 bases and at J to 8 bases, leaving 5 bases not matched to a gene. The CDR3 is 12 amino acids. Germline V gene lookup returns CDR1 LNHDA and CDR2 SQIVND (reference sequence). As for time point: blood 2 weeks post-SBRT. Treatment here: 15 Gy SBRT to primary tumor, nephrectomy 4 weeks later.

The clonotype was recovered from a woman aged 60 to 75 with renal cell carcinoma. This chain links TRBV19 with TRBJ1-2, with TRBD1 identical over 7 bases. This specimen consisted of blood, obtained from a patient whose treatment included radiotherapy and nephrectomy. The CDR3 nucleotides are TGTGCCAGTAGTCAGGACAGGCTCGGCTACACCTTC. Its protein is CASSQDRLGYTF.